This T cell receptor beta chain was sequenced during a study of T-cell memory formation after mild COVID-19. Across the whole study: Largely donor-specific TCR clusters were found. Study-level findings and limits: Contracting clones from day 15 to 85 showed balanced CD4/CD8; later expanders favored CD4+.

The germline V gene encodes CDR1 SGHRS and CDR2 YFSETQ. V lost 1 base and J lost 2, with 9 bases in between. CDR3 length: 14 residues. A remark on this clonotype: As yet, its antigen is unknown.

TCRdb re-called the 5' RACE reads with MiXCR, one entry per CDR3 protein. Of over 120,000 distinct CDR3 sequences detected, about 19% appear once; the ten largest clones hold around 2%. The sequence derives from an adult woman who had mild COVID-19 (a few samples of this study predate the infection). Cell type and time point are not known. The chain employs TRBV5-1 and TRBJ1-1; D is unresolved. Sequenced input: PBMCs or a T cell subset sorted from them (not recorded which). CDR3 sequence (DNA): TGCGCCAGCAGCTTGAAACAGATTAACACTGAAGCTTTCTTT. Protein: CASSLKQINTEAFF.